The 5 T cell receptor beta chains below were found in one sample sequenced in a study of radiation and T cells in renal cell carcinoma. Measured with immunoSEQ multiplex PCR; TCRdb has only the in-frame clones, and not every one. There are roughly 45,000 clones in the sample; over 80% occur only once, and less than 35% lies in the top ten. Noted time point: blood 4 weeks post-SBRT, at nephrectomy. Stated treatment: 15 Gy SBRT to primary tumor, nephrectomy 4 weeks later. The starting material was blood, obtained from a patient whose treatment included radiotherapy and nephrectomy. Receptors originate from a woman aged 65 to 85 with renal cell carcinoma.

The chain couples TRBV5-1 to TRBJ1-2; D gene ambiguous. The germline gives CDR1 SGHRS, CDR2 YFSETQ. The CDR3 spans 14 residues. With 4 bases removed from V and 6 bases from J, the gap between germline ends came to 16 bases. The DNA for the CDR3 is TGCGCCAGCAGCCCCGGACGGGAGGTGGATGGCTACACCTTC. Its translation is CASSPGREVDGYTF.

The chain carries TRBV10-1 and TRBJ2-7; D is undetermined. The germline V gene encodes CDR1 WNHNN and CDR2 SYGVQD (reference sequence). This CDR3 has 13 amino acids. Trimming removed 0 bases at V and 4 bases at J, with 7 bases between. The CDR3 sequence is CASSESGRYEQYF. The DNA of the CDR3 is TGCGCCAGCAGTGAGTCGGGTCGTTACGAGCAGTACTTC.

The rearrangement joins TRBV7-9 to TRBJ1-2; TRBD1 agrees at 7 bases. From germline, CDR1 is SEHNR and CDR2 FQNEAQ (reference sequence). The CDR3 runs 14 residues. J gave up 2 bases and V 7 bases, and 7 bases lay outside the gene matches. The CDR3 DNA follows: TGTGCCAGCACCTTCCCGGGACAGAACTATGGCTACACCTTC. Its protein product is CASTFPGQNYGYTF.

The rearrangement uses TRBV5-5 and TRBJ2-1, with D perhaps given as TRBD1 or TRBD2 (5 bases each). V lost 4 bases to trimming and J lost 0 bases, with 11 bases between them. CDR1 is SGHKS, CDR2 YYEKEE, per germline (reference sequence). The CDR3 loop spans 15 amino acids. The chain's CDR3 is CASSAPGTSYNEQFF. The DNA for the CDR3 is TGTGCCAGCAGCGCCCCGGGGACCTCCTACAATGAGCAGTTCTTC.

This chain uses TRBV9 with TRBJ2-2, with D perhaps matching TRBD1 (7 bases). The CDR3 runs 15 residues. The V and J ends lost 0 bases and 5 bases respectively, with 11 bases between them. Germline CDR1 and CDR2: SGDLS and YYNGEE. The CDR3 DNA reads TGTGCCAGCAGCGTAGGCGGGACAGAAACCGGGGAGCTGTTTTTT. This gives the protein CASSVGGTETGELFF. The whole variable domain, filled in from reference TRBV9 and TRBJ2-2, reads DSGVTQTPKHLITATGQRVTLRCSPRSGDLSVYWYQQSLDQGLQFLIQYYNGEERAKGNILERFSAQQFPDLHSELNLSSLELGDSALYFCASSVGGTETGELFFGEGSRLTVL.